This T cell receptor beta chain was recovered during a study of shared clonotypes between healthy human individuals. Study-level findings and limits: Relative to memory subsets, naive subsets generally showed larger estimated richness. Measured sharing among donors was expected to vary with sequencing depth.

In regard to this clone: The antigen is undetermined.

The assay was run at deep level. Clones were sequenced by immunoSEQ multiplex PCR, and TCRdb holds only the in-frame ones, with some missing. Here the sample spans hundreds of thousands of clones, 96% being singletons. Terminally differentiated effector memory CD45RA+ cells were left out of the naive CD8 fraction, which was CD45RO-negative and positively selected for CCR7. This CDR3 spans 16 amino acids. Trimming cost V 0 bases and J 5 bases; bases outside gene matches: 7. The germline V gene has CDR1 PRHDT and CDR2 FYEKMQ (reference sequence). The sequencing sample was made of naive CD8+ T cells sorted from blood. This clonotype originated in a woman in her twenties or thirties in good health. V gene TRBV13 combines with J gene TRBJ2-5, with TRBD2 matching over 9 bases. Written as DNA, the CDR3 is TGTGCCAGCAGCTTAGGGACTAGCGGATCTTCCGAGACCCAGTACTTC. It is translated as CASSLGTSGSSETQYF.